Below are 18 T cell receptor beta chains sequenced from a single sample in a study of blood T cell repertoires in COVID-19. Sequenced by immunoSEQ multiplex PCR; TCRdb stores in-frame clones only, minus some. The table shows 85,000 to 95,000 clones, with 86% occurring only once. The sequencing sample was made of peripheral blood. These receptors were obtained from a woman aged 80 or over with acute or convalescent COVID-19.

The chain carries TRBV29-1 and TRBJ2-1; no definite D call. Trimming left V 4 bases short and J 2 bases short, with 9 bases between. In germline, CDR1 is SQVTM, CDR2 ANQGSEA. The CDR3 contains 13 residues. CDR3 sequence (DNA): TGCAGCGTTGGCCCAGGCACCTACAATGAGCAGTTCTTC. This codes for CSVGPGTYNEQFF.

This sequence joins TRBV11-2 and TRBJ1-2; a weak D match, TRBD1 (6 bases). The germline CDR1 and CDR2 sequences are SGHAT and FQNNGV. The V end lost 5 bases, the J end lost 8 bases, and 15 bases lay between the germline ends. This CDR3 has 13 amino acids. CDR3 amino acids: CASSQSRTVGYTF. CDR3 nucleotide sequence: TGTGCCAGCAGCCAAAGCAGGACAGTCGGCTACACCTTC. Full variable domain (missing parts from reference TRBV11-2 and TRBJ1-2): EAGVAQSPRYKIIEKRQSVAFWCNPISGHATLYWYQQILGQGPKLLIQFQNNGVVDDSQLPKDRFSAERLKGVDSTLKIQPAKLEDSAVYLCASSQSRTVGYTFGSGTRLTVV.

The gene calls are TRBV9 and TRBJ2-1; D may be TRBD1 (6 bases). The germline V gene encodes CDR1 SGDLS and CDR2 YYNGEE. The CDR3 length is 14 residues. Trimming stripped 0 bases from V and 10 bases from J, with 14 bases between. The CDR3 nucleotides read TGTGCCAGCAGCGTAGGGTTCTGGGGGCGGGAGCAGTTCTTC. Translation: CASSVGFWGREQFF.

The chain carries TRBV28 and TRBJ1-4, with TRBD1 as a possible D gene (6 bases). CDR3 length equals 14 residues. CDR1 is MDHEN, CDR2 SYDVKM, per germline. V lost 2 bases to trimming and J lost 8 bases, with 12 bases between them. The DNA of the CDR3 is TGTGCCAGCAGTTTAGCAGGGGATAGGGAAAAACTGTTTTTT. Translated, it gives CASSLAGDREKLFF.

V and J are TRBV28 and TRBJ2-3; 9 nucleotides match TRBD2. The junction had 3 bases not matched to a gene; V was cut back by 0 bases and J by 2 bases. There are 16 residues in the CDR3. Germline CDR1 reads MDHEN; CDR2 reads SYDVKM. The CDR3 nucleotides read TGTGCCAGCAGTTTATGGCGGGGGGGCCCCACAGATACGCAGTATTTT. This codes for CASSLWRGGPTDTQYF. The full variable domain, in which reference TRBV28 and TRBJ2-3 provide the parts outside the CDR3, is DVKVTQSSRYLVKRTGEKVFLECVQDMDHENMFWYRQDPGLGLRLIYFSYDVKMKEKGDIPEGYSVSREKKERFSLILESASTNQTSMYLCASSLWRGGPTDTQYFGPGTRLTVL.

Comments on this clone: One end of the junction varies from germline; a read error may be responsible. The sample carries other DNA sequences with the same CDR3. V gene TRBV5-1 combines with J gene TRBJ1-1; possibly TRBD1 for D (6 bases). This CDR3 has 16 amino acids. Germline-derived CDR1 and CDR2 are SGHRS and YFSETQ. CDR3 DNA sequence: TGCGCCAGCAGCGTAGTCCCAGGGGCCGTGAATACTGAAGCTTTCTTT. As protein: CASSVVPGAVNTEAFF.

Only a few counts were recorded for this clone. The V and J genes are TRBV4-1 and TRBJ2-1; a weak D match, TRBD1 (5 bases). Trimming left V 1 base short and J 9 bases short, with 13 bases between. Germline loops: CDR1 MGHRA, CDR2 YSYEKL. The CDR3 is made up of 14 amino acids. CDR3 sequence reads: CASSQGENRPEQFF. In DNA, the CDR3 is TGCGCCAGCAGCCAAGGAGAAAACAGGCCTGAGCAGTTCTTC.

The rearrangement joins TRBV7-9 to TRBJ1-2; 8 bases align to TRBD1. The trim removed 0 bases at V and 7 bases at J, leaving 10 bases unmatched. Germline V gene lookup returns CDR1 SEHNR and CDR2 FQNEAQ (reference sequence). The CDR3 sequence is 16 residues long. The chain's CDR3 is CASSLAPQGALGGYTF. CDR3 nucleotide sequence: TGTGCCAGCAGCTTAGCTCCTCAGGGGGCCCTTGGTGGCTACACCTTC.

CDR3 amino acids: CASGGTSGGGEQYF. The CDR3 coding sequence is TGTGCCAGCGGGGGGACTAGCGGGGGCGGCGAGCAGTACTTC. The chain links TRBV2 to TRBJ2-7; TRBD2 matches 14 bases. Germline V gives CDR1 SNHLY, CDR2 FYNNEI. The trim removed 8 bases at V and 6 bases at J, leaving 6 bases unmatched. The CDR3 is made up of 14 amino acids.

This chain links TRBV7-3 with TRBJ2-1; TRBD1 matches at 10 bases. Germline CDR1 reads SGHTA; CDR2 reads FQGTGA. V was clipped by 2 bases and J by 6 bases; unmatched bases: 7. This CDR3 comprises 16 residues. The CDR3 reads CASSLGQGVFSNEQFF. The CDR3 coding sequence is TGTGCCAGCAGCTTAGGACAGGGGGTGTTCAGCAATGAGCAGTTCTTC.

This chain joins TRBV10-2 and TRBJ2-3, with 9 bases lining up with TRBD2. The ends lost 6 bases at V and 3 bases at J; junction bases unmatched: 7. Germline V gene lookup returns CDR1 WSHSY and CDR2 SAAADI. The CDR3 length is 15 residues. Here the CDR3 reads CASRPRTSVTDTQYF. For the CDR3, the DNA is TGCGCCAGCAGACCCCGGACTAGCGTTACAGATACGCAGTATTTT.

This chain uses TRBV7-9 with TRBJ1-2; D perhaps matches TRBD1 (6 bases). Trimming took off 5 bases at V and 7 bases at J, with 17 bases between the two ends. CDR1 SEHNR and CDR2 FQNEAQ come from the germline V gene (reference sequence). This CDR3 has 14 residues. As DNA, the CDR3 is TGTGCCAGCAGCAGAGGGGGAATACGACTTGGCTACACCTTC. It specifies CASSRGGIRLGYTF.

The table lists this clone with a few counts. This sequence joins TRBV30 and TRBJ1-3; 8 bases align to TRBD1. Germline CDR1 is GTSNPN and CDR2 is SVGIG (reference sequence). Unmatched junction bases numbered 3, after V lost 2 bases and J lost 3 bases. This CDR3 is built from 14 residues. The CDR3 nucleotides are TGTGCCTGGAGTCCCGACAGGGGTGGAAACACCATATATTTT. It translates to CAWSPDRGGNTIYF.

CDR3 nucleotides: TGTGCCATCAGTACCGGGACAGGACCCTACGAGCAGTACTTC. Translating gives CAISTGTGPYEQYF. V and J are TRBV10-3 and TRBJ2-7; TRBD1 matches 8 bases. Per the germline V gene, CDR1 is ENHRY and CDR2 is SYGVKD. The CDR3 totals 14 residues. V lost 5 bases and J lost 2; bases outside the gene matches: 5.

The chain carries TRBV5-1 and TRBJ2-3; 7 bases agree with TRBD1. With V trimmed by 1 base and J by 4 bases, 6 bases remained unmatched. Per germline, CDR1 SGHRS and CDR2 YFSETQ. This CDR3 has 15 amino acids. CDR3 bases: TGCGCCAGCAGCTTGAAAGGGGGCAAGGCAGATACGCAGTATTTT. Residues: CASSLKGGKADTQYF.

The gene calls are TRBV2 and TRBJ2-1, with 9 bases matching TRBD2. Germline CDR1 SNHLY, CDR2 FYNNEI. The CDR3 spans 15 residues. Germline trimming cut 6 bases from V and 2 bases from J; bases unmatched to any gene: 5. The CDR3 region is CASSFSGGPYNEQFF. For the CDR3, the DNA is TGTGCCAGCAGCTTTAGCGGGGGCCCCTACAATGAGCAGTTCTTC.

V and J are TRBV11-3 and TRBJ2-3; 8 nucleotides line up with TRBD1. Unmatched junction bases numbered 4, after V lost 2 bases and J lost 0 bases. The CDR3 has 16 amino acids. The V gene's germline CDR1 is SGHNT and CDR2 YENEEA. The CDR3 region is CASSLRQGPSTDTQYF. The CDR3 DNA reads TGTGCCAGCAGCTTAAGACAGGGGCCGAGCACAGATACGCAGTATTTT.

The rearrangement joins TRBV19 to TRBJ1-1; possibly TRBD1 for D (6 bases). Trimming shortened V by 6 bases and J by 0 bases, and 14 bases separated the two germline ends. This CDR3 comprises 15 residues. The germline CDR1 and CDR2 sequences are LNHDA and SQIVND (reference sequence). CDR3 in DNA: TGTGCCAGTAGCTTTGAGGGGGAAATGAACACTGAAGCTTTCTTT. Translation gives CASSFEGEMNTEAFF.